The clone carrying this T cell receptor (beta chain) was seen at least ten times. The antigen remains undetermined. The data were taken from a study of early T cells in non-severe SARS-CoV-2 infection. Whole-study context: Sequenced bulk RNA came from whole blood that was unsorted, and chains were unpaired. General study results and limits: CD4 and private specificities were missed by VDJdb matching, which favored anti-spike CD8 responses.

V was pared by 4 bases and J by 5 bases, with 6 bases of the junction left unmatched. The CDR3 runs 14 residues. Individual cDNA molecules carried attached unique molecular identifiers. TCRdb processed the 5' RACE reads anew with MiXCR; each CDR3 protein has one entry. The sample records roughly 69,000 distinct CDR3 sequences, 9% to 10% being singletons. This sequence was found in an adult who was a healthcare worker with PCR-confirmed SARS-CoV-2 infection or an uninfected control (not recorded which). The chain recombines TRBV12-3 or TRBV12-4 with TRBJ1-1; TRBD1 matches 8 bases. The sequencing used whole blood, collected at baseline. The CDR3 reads CASSSQGVGTEAFF. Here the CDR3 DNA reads TGTGCCAGCAGTTCACAGGGGGTAGGAACTGAAGCTTTCTTT.